This T cell receptor beta chain stems from a study of beta chain features in type 1 diabetes. Sorted populations all had greater than 98% purity. As regards this clone: Its antigen is undetermined.

Expressed TCRB transcripts were sequenced because the entire RNA isolate underwent reverse transcription. TCRdb's copy holds only in-frame clones and misses some; the assay was immunoSEQ multiplex PCR. The repertoire consists of 600,000 to 750,000 clones, with 9.5% to 15% occurring once and the leading ten covering 0.095% to 0.15%. Overall study findings and caveats: Patients' naive, central memory and Treg TCRB repertoires seemed closer to one another than those of healthy donors. Type 1 diabetes patients showed a moderate but significant shortening of TCRB CDR3s in all four CD4+ subsets. When VDJ junctions were examined, type 1 diabetes patients showed fewer insertions and more deletions.

CDR1 and CDR2 (germline): LNHNV, YYDKDF (reference sequence). The ends were cut back, 0 bases at V and 7 bases at J, with 0 bases in the middle. The CDR3 consists of 11 residues. The receptor was isolated from a man aged 25 to 45 with type 1 diabetes. The gene calls are TRBV15 and TRBJ1-4; D unclear. The sequenced sample consisted of naive CD4+ T cells from blood. CDR3 bases: TGTGCCACCAGCAGAGATGAAAAACTGTTTTTT. It specifies CATSRDEKLFF.